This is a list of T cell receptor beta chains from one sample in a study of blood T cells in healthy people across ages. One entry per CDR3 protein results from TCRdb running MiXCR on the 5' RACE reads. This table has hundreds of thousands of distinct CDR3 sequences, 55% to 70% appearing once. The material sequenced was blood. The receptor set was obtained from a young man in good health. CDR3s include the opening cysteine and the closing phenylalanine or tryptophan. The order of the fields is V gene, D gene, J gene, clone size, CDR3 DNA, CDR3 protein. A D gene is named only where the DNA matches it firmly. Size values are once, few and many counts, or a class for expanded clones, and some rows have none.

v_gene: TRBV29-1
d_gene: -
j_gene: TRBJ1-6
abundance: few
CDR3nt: TGCAGCGTTCAAACAGGGTTGGTGGACTCACCCCTCCACTTT
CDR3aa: CSVQTGLVDSPLHF

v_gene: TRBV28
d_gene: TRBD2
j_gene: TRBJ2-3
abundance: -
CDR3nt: TGTGCCAGCAGGACGACTAGCGGGAGTTTACGTACGCAGTATTTT
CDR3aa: CASRTTSGSLRTQYF

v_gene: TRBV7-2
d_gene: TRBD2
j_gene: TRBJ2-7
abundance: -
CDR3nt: TGTGCCAGCAGCTTAGCGGGACTAGCGGGGATAGGCTACGAGCAGTACTTC
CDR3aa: CASSLAGLAGIGYEQYF

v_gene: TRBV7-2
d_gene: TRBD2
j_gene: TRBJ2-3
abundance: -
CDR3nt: TGTGCCAGTATAGCGGGAGACCCGTATACGCAGTATTTT
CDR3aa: CASIAGDPYTQYF

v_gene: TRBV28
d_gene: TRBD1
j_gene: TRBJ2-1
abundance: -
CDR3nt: TGTGCCAGCAGACCAGGGACAGGGAATCACAATGAGCAGTTCTTC
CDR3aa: CASRPGTGNHNEQFF

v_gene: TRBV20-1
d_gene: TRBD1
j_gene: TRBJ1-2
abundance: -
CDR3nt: TGCAGTGCTAGGACAGGGGGAGCTAACTATGGCTACACCTTC
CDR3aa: CSARTGGANYGYTF

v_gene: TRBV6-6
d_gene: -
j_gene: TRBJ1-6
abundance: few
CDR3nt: TGTGCCAGCAGTTACGTGGTCATCTCCGCCTCACCCCTCCACTTT
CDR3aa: CASSYVVISASPLHF

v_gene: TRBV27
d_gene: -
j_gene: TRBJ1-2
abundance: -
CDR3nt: TGTGCCAGCAGTTTACGGGGGGGCCAGGCGGGAGGCTACACCTTC
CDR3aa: CASSLRGGQAGGYTF

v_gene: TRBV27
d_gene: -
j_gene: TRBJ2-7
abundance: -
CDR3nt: TGTGCCAGCAGTTTATCTAGGTGGGGCGGGAACGAGCAGTACTTC
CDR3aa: CASSLSRWGGNEQYF

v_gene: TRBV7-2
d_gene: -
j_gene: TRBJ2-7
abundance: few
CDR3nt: TGTGCCAGCAGCTTACGACGGGGGCCTCTCTACGAGCAGTACTTC
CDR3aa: CASSLRRGPLYEQYF

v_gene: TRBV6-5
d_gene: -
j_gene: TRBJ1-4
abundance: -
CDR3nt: TGTGCCAGCAGCCCGACGCATGTTAATGAAAAACTGTTTTTT
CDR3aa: CASSPTHVNEKLFF

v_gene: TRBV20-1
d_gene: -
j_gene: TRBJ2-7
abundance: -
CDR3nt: TGCAGTGCTAGAAAGCCGTTGGCTAGCGGGCATCAGGGGGGCTCCTACGAGCAGTACTTC
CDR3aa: CSARKPLASGHQGGSYEQYF

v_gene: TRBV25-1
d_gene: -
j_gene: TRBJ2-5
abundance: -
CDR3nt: TGTGCCAGCAGTGAATGGGGCGGAGAGGCCCAGTACTTC
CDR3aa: CASSEWGGEAQYF

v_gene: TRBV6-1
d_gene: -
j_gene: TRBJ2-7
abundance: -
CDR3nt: TGTGCCAGCAAACGGGGCGTATACTACGAGCAGTACTTC
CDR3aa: CASKRGVYYEQYF

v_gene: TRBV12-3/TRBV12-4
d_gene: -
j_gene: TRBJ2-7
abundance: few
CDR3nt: TGTGCCAGCAGTAGACCGGGGCTCGGGACCTACGAGCAGTACTTC
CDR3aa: CASSRPGLGTYEQYF

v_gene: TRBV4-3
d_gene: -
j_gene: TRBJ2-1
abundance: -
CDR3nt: TGCGCCAGCAGCCGCAGGAAGGGGGTTAGCGGCAATGAGCAGTTCTTC
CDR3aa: CASSRRKGVSGNEQFF

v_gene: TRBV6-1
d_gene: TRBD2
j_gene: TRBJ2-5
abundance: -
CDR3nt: TGTGCCAGCAGTGTTGAATTTCCCGGGACTACACGGGAGACCCAGTACTTC
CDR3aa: CASSVEFPGTTRETQYF

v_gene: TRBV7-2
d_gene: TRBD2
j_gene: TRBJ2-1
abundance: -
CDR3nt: TGTGCCAGCAGCCACGGACTAGCGGGAGTGAATGAGCAGTTCTTC
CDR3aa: CASSHGLAGVNEQFF

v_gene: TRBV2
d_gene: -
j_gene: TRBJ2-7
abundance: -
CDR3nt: TGTGCCAGCAGTGAGGCAGTCTACGAGCAGTACTTC
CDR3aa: CASSEAVYEQYF

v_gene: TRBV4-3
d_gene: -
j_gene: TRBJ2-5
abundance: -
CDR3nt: TGCGCCAGCAGCCAATTCACCCAGTACTTC
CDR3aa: CASSQFTQYF

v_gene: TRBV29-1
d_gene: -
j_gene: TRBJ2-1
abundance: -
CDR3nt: TGCAGCGCTGGGGCCGGGCAGTTCTTC
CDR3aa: CSAGAGQFF

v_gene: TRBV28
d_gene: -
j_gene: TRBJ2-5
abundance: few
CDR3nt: TGTGCCAGCAGTACGGAGGGGATCCAAGAGACCCAGTACTTC
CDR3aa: CASSTEGIQETQYF

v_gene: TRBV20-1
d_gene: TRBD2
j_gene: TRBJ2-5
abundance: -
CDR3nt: TGCAGTGCTAGAGATCCGACTAGCGCTCAAGAGACCCAGTACTTC
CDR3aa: CSARDPTSAQETQYF

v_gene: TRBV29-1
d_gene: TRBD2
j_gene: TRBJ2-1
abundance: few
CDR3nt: TGCAGCGTGGAGAACGGGAGGAGCGCCTACAATGAGCAGTTCTTC
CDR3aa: CSVENGRSAYNEQFF

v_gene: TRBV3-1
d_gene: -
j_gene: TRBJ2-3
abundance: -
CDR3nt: TGTGCCAGCAGCGGTGGGAAGGGGCAATCTAGCACAGATACGCAGTATTTT
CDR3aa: CASSGGKGQSSTDTQYF

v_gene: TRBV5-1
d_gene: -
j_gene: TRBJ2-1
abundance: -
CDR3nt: TGCGCCAGCAGCGCCTCCTCGGTTGCCTCCTACAATGAGCAGTTCTTC
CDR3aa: CASSASSVASYNEQFF

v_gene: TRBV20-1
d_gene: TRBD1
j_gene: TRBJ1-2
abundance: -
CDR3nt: TGCAGTGCGAGGACAGGGGGCCAGGATGGCTACACCTTC
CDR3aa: CSARTGGQDGYTF

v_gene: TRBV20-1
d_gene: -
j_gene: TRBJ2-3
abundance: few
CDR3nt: TGCAGTGCTCCGGAAGATACGCAGTATTTT
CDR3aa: CSAPEDTQYF

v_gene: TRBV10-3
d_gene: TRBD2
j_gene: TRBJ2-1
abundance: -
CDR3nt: TGTGCCGTACTAGCGGGGCGATACAATGAGCAGTTCTTC
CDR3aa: CAVLAGRYNEQFF

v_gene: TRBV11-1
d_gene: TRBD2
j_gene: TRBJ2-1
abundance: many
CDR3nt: TGTGCCAGCAGCCACTCCCCAGCGGGAATCTCCTACAATGAGCAGTTCTTC
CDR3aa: CASSHSPAGISYNEQFF

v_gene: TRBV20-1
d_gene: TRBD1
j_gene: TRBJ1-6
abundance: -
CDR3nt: TGCAGTGCTACCGCACTAGCGGCCGGGACAGGGACGTCACCCCTCCACTTT
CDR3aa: CSATALAAGTGTSPLHF

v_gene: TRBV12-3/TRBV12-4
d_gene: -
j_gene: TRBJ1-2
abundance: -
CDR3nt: TGTGCCAGCAGACAACCCGGGGGAGGCTACACCTTC
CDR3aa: CASRQPGGGYTF

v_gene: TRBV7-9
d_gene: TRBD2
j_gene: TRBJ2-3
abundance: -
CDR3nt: TGTGCCAGCAGCGTTGTAGCGGGGGGTACAGATACGCAGTATTTT
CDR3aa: CASSVVAGGTDTQYF

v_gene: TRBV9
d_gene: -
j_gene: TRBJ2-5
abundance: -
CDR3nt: TGTGCCAGCAGCGTAGACGGGTTCCTTGAGACCCAGTACTTC
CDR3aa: CASSVDGFLETQYF

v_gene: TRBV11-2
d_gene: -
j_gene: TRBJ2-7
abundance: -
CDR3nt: TGTGCCAGCAGCAGTCAGGTCAACTCCTACGCGCAGTACTTC
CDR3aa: CASSSQVNSYAQYF

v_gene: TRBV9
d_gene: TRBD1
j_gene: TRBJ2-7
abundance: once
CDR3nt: TGTGCCAGCAGCCCACGCCGGGACAGGGACTACGAGCAGTACTTC
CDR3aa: CASSPRRDRDYEQYF

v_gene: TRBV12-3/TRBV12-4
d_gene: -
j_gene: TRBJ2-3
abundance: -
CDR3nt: TGTGCCAGCAGCCGCCTCATGACTACGCAGTATTTT
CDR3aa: CASSRLMTTQYF

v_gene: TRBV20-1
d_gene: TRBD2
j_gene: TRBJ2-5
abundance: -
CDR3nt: TGCAGTGCGGTCGTGGGGGAGGGCCGTTGGACCCAGTACTTC
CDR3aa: CSAVVGEGRWTQYF

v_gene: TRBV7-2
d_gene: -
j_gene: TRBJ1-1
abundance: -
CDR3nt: TGTGCCAGCAGCTCCACGACAGCCAACACTGAAGCTTTCTTT
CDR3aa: CASSSTTANTEAFF

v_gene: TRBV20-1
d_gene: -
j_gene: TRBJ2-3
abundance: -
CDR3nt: TGCAGTGCTGGGAGATCCGGCACAGATACGCAGTATTTT
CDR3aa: CSAGRSGTDTQYF

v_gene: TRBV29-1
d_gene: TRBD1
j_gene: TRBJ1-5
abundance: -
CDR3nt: TGCAGCGTTGCGTCAGGGGGCGATCAGCCCCAGCATTTT
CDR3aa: CSVASGGDQPQHF

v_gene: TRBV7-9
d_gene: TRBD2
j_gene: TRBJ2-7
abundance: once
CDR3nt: TGTGCCAGCAGCTTAGTTAGCGGGAGAACCTACGAGCAGTACTTC
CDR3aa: CASSLVSGRTYEQYF

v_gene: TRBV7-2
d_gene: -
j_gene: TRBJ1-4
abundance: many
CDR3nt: TGTGCCAGCAGCTTAGTTGTGGGAGGGGATGAAAAACTGTTTTTT
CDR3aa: CASSLVVGGDEKLFF

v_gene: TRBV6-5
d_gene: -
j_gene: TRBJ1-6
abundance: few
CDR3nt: TGTGCCAGCAGTTACTCGACAGGCCCAAGATCACCCCTCCACTTT
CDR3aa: CASSYSTGPRSPLHF

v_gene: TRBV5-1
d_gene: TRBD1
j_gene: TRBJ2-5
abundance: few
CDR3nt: TGCGCCAGCAGGATACAGGGGGCGGTCAATGAGCAGTACTTC
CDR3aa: CASRIQGAVNEQYF

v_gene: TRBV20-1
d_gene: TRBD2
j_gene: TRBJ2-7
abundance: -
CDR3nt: TGCACAAGTCCCCGACTAGCGGGAGGACCCTACGAGCAGTACTTC
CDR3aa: CTSPRLAGGPYEQYF

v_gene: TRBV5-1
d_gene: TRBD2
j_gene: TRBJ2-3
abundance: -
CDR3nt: TGCGCCAGCAGCTTGGTGACTAGCGGTCTCACAGATACGCAGTATTTT
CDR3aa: CASSLVTSGLTDTQYF

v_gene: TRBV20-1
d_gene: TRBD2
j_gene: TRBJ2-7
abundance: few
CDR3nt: TGCAGTGTTGTAGCGGGGGGCCTCTCCTACGAGCAGTACTTC
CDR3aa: CSVVAGGLSYEQYF